These T cell receptor beta chains were read from a single sample in a study of identical twins. Using its own MiXCR run on the 5' RACE reads, TCRdb lists one record per CDR3 protein. The sample carries approximately 530,000 distinct CDR3 sequences, 20% to 25% recorded once. The data also belong to a second study, concerning yellow fever vaccine responses in identical twins.

The sample taken for sequencing was CD4+ T cells sorted from blood. Receptors originate from a woman aged 18-35 years in good health. Each CDR3 is given with its conserved first and last residue. D genes are given only for firm matches. Rows may omit the clone size; those that give it use once, few, many or a size class.

>TRBD2|TRBV12-3/TRBV12-4|-|TRBJ2-7
TGTGCCAGCAGTTACGGGACTAGTCATGGGGAGCAGTACTTC
CASSYGTSHGEQYF
>-|TRBV5-1|-|TRBJ2-3
TGCGCCAGCAGCTTCGACCTAGATACGCAGTATTTT
CASSFDLDTQYF
>-|TRBV10-3|few|TRBJ2-1
TGTGCCATCAGCGGACAAACTAGCAATGAGCAGTTCTTC
CAISGQTSNEQFF
>TRBD1|TRBV12-3/TRBV12-4|-|TRBJ1-1
TGTGCCAGCAGTCGAGCAGGGGGCGGTGCTGAAGCTTTCTTT
CASSRAGGGAEAFF
>-|TRBV20-1|-|TRBJ2-1
TGCAGTGCCCATTCCATGCAGGTAGCGACCTACAATGAGCAGTTCTTC
CSAHSMQVATYNEQFF
>TRBD1|TRBV2|-|TRBJ2-2
TGTGCCAGCAGTCCCCCACAGGGGGTATCTACCGGGGAGCTGTTTTTT
CASSPPQGVSTGELFF
>TRBD2|TRBV3-1|-|TRBJ2-1
TGTGCCAGCAGCCAAGATTTAGCGGGGAACAATGAGCAGTTCTTC
CASSQDLAGNNEQFF
>-|TRBV12-3/TRBV12-4|-|TRBJ2-3
TGTGCCAGCAGCCTAACGGCGGCCGGCACAGATACGCAGTATTTT
CASSLTAAGTDTQYF
>-|TRBV2|few|TRBJ2-3
TGTGCCAGCAAATACTCCCCGAGCACAGATACGCAGTATTTT
CASKYSPSTDTQYF
>-|TRBV24-1|few|TRBJ2-3
TGTGCCACCAGTGACCCGGGCCCTGGGGCAGATACGCAGTATTTT
CATSDPGPGADTQYF
>-|TRBV5-1|many|TRBJ1-5
TGCGCCAGCAGCCCCGGAGATAGCAATCAGCCCCAGCATTTT
CASSPGDSNQPQHF
>-|TRBV3-1|-|TRBJ2-1
TGTGCCAGCAGCCAAGTGGACGGCCCATTCAATGAGCAGTTCTTC
CASSQVDGPFNEQFF
>TRBD2|TRBV5-1|many|TRBJ2-3
TGCGCCAGCAGCGTTAGCGGGGGCCAAGATACGCAGTATTTT
CASSVSGGQDTQYF
>-|TRBV7-9|-|TRBJ1-1
TGTGCCAGCAGCTTAGCGTCCAGGTGGAACACTGAAGCTTTCTTT
CASSLASRWNTEAFF
>-|TRBV5-1|-|TRBJ2-1
TGCGCCAGCAGCTTGGCCACGGGACAACACAATGAGCAGTTCTTC
CASSLATGQHNEQFF
>-|TRBV5-5|few|TRBJ1-6
TGTGCCAGCAGCTTGGAACTAGGGCGGAATTCACCCCTCCACTTT
CASSLELGRNSPLHF